The present T cell receptor (beta chain) was sequenced within a study of PD-1 blockade in mismatch repair-deficient tumors. Study information: Patients had approximately 13 mismatch repair-deficient cancer types and were previously treated and progressing. Study-level points and caveats: After pembrolizumab, tumor-resident clones rose rapidly, then generally contracted before radiologic responses.

The ends were cut back, 4 bases at V and 5 bases at J, with 14 bases in the middle. The germline gives CDR1 SNHLY, CDR2 FYNNEI. CDR3 length: 14 amino acids. Remarks on this clone: Its antigen is not known.

PCR or immunohistochemistry showed mismatch repair deficiency in every enrolled patient. A few pembrolizumab responders had their TCRs sequenced. The protocol was immunoSEQ multiplex PCR, while the TCRdb copy is restricted to in-frame clones and leaves out a portion. The sample has some 120,000 clones; 85% to 90% are singletons. Sequencing was performed on peripheral blood, taken approximately 73 weeks after starting pembrolizumab. This clonotype originated in an adult with mismatch repair-deficient cancer. The J gene is TRBJ1-2, the V gene TRBV2, with D unclear. CDR3 in amino acids: CASSVAVLGYGYTF. The CDR3 DNA follows: TGTGCCAGCAGTGTGGCCGTACTCGGGTATGGCTACACCTTC.